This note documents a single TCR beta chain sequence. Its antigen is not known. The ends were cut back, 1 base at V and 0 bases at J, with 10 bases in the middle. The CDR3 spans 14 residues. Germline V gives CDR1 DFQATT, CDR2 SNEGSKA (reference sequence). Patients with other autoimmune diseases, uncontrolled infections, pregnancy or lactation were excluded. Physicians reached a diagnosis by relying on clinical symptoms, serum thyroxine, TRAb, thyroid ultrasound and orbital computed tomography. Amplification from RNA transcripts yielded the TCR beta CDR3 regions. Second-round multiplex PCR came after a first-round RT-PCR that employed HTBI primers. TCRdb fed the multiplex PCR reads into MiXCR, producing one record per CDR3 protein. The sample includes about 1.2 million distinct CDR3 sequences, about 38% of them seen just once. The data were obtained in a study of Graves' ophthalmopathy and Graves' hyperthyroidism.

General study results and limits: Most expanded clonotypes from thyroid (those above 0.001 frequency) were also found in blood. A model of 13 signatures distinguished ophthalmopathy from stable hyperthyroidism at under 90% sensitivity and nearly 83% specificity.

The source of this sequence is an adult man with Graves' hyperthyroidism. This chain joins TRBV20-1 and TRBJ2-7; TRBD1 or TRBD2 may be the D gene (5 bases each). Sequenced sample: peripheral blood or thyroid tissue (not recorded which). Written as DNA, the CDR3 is TGCAGTGCTAGAGTCCCCGGGACCTCCTACGAGCAGTACTTC. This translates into CSARVPGTSYEQYF.